This TCR beta chain was retrieved from a study of memory CD4+ T cells and cytomegalovirus serostatus. This CDR3 is built from 19 residues. Germline V gives CDR1 LNHDA, CDR2 SQIVND (reference sequence). Trimming stripped 7 bases from V and 1 base from J, with 28 bases between. Findings of the study overall: Median bootstrapped AUC for CMV status was just under 0.97 originally, roughly 0.92 US-trained.

Turning to this clone: Its antigen is not identified.

Per the authors' pipeline: Out-of-frame sequences were removed, leaving a few million distinct TCRbeta sequences. Clones were sequenced by immunoSEQ multiplex PCR, and TCRdb holds only the in-frame ones, with some missing. D and trimming come from the DNA, and the V and J calls and clone size come from that table. The sample holds tens of thousands of clones, around 80% seen once. Single viable CD3+CD4+CD8-CD45RO+ cells were sorted as the memory CD4+ T cells. This chain joins TRBV19 and TRBJ1-1; perhaps TRBD1 as D (5 bases). The sequenced sample was memory CD4+ T cells from blood. This TCR came from an adult in good health and CMV-seronegative. The CDR3 sequence: CASILRSGAPRAGNTEAFF. The CDR3 nucleotides read TGTGCCAGTATCTTGCGATCCGGGGCACCCAGGGCTGGGAACACTGAAGCTTTCTTT. Variable domain in full (rest from reference TRBV19 and TRBJ1-1): DGGITQSPKYLFRKEGQNVTLSCEQNLNHDAMYWYRQDPGQGLRLIYYSQIVNDFQKGDIAEGYSVSREKKESFPLTVTSAQKNPTAFYLCASILRSGAPRAGNTEAFFGQGTRLTVV.